This paragraph reports one T cell receptor beta chain. The target antigen is unknown. The CDR3 consists of 15 residues. Per germline, CDR1 SGHKS and CDR2 YYEKEE (reference sequence). V lost 0 bases, J lost 1 base, and 8 bases lay in between. This sample stems from a study of shared clonotypes between healthy human individuals. General study results and limits: At large depth, rarefaction still showed sorted-subset sequencing to be incomplete. Generally, estimated richness proved larger in naive subsets than it did in memory subsets.

Adult donors, all healthy and HIV-negative, had no recent acute infections or vaccinations. The protocol was immunoSEQ multiplex PCR, while the TCRdb copy is restricted to in-frame clones and leaves out a portion. The table has more than 2,000,000 clones, approximately 90% seen once. The chain uses TRBV5-5 and TRBJ2-4; D is uncertain. This clonotype was obtained from a man younger than 30 in good health. Sequenced sample: naive CD4+ T cells sorted from blood. The subset denotes: CD45RA+ positively selected. DNA of the CDR3: TGTGCCAGCAGCTTGGGGGTTTCTGCCAAAAACATTCAGTACTTC. Protein sequence: CASSLGVSAKNIQYF.